Below, one TCR beta chain is given with its context. What it recognizes is unknown. This specimen comes from a study of shared clonotypes between healthy human individuals. Study-wide results and caveats: With a handful of donors compared, 5% to 5.5% of naive CD4 clonotypes were shared. Represented diversity, genetic and exposure-history alike, was limited by few donors. Generation probabilities of non-shared clonotypes were lower (relative to those shared by all four donors).

V was cut by 1 base and J by 3 bases, with 10 bases left in between. The CDR3 spans 14 residues. CDR1 is SGHRS and CDR2 is YFSETQ in the germline V gene. Every immunoSEQ plate was one replicate of a subset's evenly spread DNA. The method was immunoSEQ multiplex PCR; TCRdb's version includes in-frame clones alone and lacks a portion of them. Seen here are about 980,000 clones, around 80% observed once, and the top ten hold roughly 1.5%. V gene TRBV5-1 combines with J gene TRBJ1-1, with D possibly being TRBD1 (5 bases). The origin of this receptor is a man aged 18 to 29 in good health. Material: memory CD4+ T cells sorted from blood. Indicated subset: CD45RA-negative fraction. The CDR3 DNA sequence: TGCGCCAGCAGCTTGTCGGGGCCCGACACTGAAGCTTTCTTT. Its translation: CASSLSGPDTEAFF.